What follows is one T cell receptor beta chain and its context. Its antigen remains unidentified. The data were obtained in a study of PD-1 blockade in classical Hodgkin lymphoma. Relapses following autologous stem cell transplantation were seen in all patients, with brentuximab vedotin exposure varying. Study-level results: Newly diagnosed patients had baseline TCR diversity that was reportedly lower than that of healthy donors. Those achieving complete response showed baseline diversity like newly diagnosed patients.

V lost 3 bases, J lost 5 bases, and 12 bases stayed unmatched. The CDR3 totals 18 residues. Germline CDR1 MDHEN, CDR2 SYDVKM. Some clones are missing from TCRdb's copy, which holds only in-frame ones; the method was immunoSEQ multiplex PCR. The sample shows about 26,000 clones, roughly 78% of them seen only once. The V call is TRBV28, the J call TRBJ2-2; 10 bases are shared with TRBD1. The material sequenced was peripheral blood mononuclear cells (PBMCs), taken before the second cycle of nivolumab. This sequence originates from a human donor with classical Hodgkin lymphoma. Here the CDR3 reads CASSFSPYDRGLTGELFF. The CDR3 bases are TGTGCCAGCAGTTTTAGCCCCTATGACAGGGGGCTGACCGGGGAGCTGTTTTTT.